The clone carrying this T cell receptor (beta chain) was picked up many times. What it binds is unknown. This record comes from a study of identical twins. Points from the study as a whole: Within cord blood, abundant beta clonotypes carried fewer insertions, but memory repertoires showed no such trend. In monozygotic twins, models underestimated the sharing of out-of-frame TCR alpha. Excess twin sharing in beta out-of-frame sequences was weaker.

TCRdb redid the calling of the 5' RACE reads with MiXCR, one entry per CDR3 protein. The table has hundreds of thousands of distinct CDR3 sequences, 8.5% to 9% seen once. The same sample was also studied in work on yellow fever vaccine responses in identical twins.

The sequence was obtained from a woman aged 18-29 years in good health. The sequenced sample was PBMCs.

CDR3 in DNA: TGCAGCGCCGGGGAGGGGTCCTACGAGCAGTACTTC. Encoded protein: CSAGEGSYEQYF. The chain combines TRBV29-1 with TRBJ2-7; 7 bases agree with TRBD2. In germline, CDR1 is SQVTM, CDR2 ANQGSEA. The CDR3 spans 12 residues. The V segment lost 7 bases and the J segment 1 base; nucleotides outside the gene matches: 4.